This T cell receptor (beta chain) was recorded in a study of T-cell memory formation after mild COVID-19. TCRdb used MiXCR to reprocess the 5' RACE reads, holding one entry per CDR3 protein. In the table there are more than 250,000 distinct CDR3 sequences, about a sixth of which are singletons. This clonotype appeared many times. V shed 3 bases and J 4 bases; nucleotides not matched to a gene: 8. There are 16 residues in the CDR3. From germline, CDR1 is SGHTA and CDR2 FQGNSA. The J gene is TRBJ2-2, the V gene TRBV7-2; 7 nucleotides line up with TRBD2. The sample taken for sequencing was PBMCs or a T cell subset sorted from them (not recorded which). This TCR derives from a man in his late teens or twenties who had mild COVID-19 (a few samples of this study predate the infection). Cell type and time point are not known. CDR3 region: CASSLSGEALTGELFF. The CDR3 DNA reads as TGTGCCAGCAGCTTGAGCGGGGAGGCACTCACCGGGGAGCTGTTTTTT.